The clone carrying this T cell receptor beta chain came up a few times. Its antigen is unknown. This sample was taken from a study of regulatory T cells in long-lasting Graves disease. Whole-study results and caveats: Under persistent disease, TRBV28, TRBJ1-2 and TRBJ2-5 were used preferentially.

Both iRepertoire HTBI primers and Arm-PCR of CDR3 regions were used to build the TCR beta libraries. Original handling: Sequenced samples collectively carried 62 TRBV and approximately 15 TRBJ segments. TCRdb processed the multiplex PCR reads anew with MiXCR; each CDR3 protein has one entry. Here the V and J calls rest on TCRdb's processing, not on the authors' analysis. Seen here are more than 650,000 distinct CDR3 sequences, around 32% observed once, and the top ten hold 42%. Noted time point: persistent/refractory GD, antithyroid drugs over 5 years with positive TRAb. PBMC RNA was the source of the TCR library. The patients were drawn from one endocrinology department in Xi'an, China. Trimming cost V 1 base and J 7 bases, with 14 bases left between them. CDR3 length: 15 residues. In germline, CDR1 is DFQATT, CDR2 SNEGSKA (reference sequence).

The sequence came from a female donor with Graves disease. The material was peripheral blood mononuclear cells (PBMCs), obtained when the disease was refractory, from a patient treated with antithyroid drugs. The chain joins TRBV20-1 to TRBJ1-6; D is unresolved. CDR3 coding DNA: TGCAGTGCTAGAGTTGCGGCCCAGTGGAATTCACCCCTCCACTTT. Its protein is CSARVAAQWNSPLHF.